The present T cell receptor beta chain was sequenced within a study of blood T cell repertoires in COVID-19. This CDR3 has 14 amino acids. After removal of 0 bases from V and 9 bases from J, the junction contained 6 bases not matched to a gene. The germline V gene encodes CDR1 SGHKS and CDR2 YYEKEE (reference sequence). Per the authors' pipeline: Nucleated cell counts were estimated from reference gene primer amplification. TCRdb's copy holds only in-frame clones and misses some; the assay was immunoSEQ multiplex PCR. V and J calls plus clone size are reproduced from that table; the DNA served to infer D and trimming. Here the sample spans about 61,000 clones, 85% being singletons.

The chain recombines TRBV5-5 with TRBJ2-1; 7 bases fit TRBD1. The sequencing sample was made of peripheral blood. This sequence was found in an older man with acute or convalescent COVID-19. The CDR3 DNA reads TGTGCCAGCAGCTTGGGGACTCCAGGGGGTGAGCAGTTCTTC. Protein sequence: CASSLGTPGGEQFF.